This T cell receptor beta chain derives from a study of T-cell reconstitution after alpha-beta-depleted transplantation in children. As for this clonotype: Its antigen is undetermined. Because the CDR3 is missing its conserved closing phenylalanine or tryptophan, this is likely a read error.

Preparation of the TCRbeta library used unique molecular identifiers. TCRdb independently ran MiXCR on the PCR reads; one entry per CDR3 protein. The data hold about 220,000 distinct CDR3 sequences, with around a sixth observed a single time. General observations from the study: Diversity and T-cell counts at one year after transplant derived mostly from new T cells.

This CDR3 region has 12 residues. Germline-derived CDR1 and CDR2 are GTSNPN and SVGIG (reference sequence). V was clipped by 3 bases and J by 3 bases, with 8 bases between them. The genes are TRBV30 and TRBJ1-1; D might be TRBD1 (5 bases). The TCR was taken from a male patient under 10 years old who had a stem cell transplant for acute lymphoblastic leukemia, so the T cells may come from the graft donor. Here the sequenced sample was PBMCs, mostly from graft donor cells, taken 360 days after TCRalphabeta/CD19-depleted stem cell transplant. CDR3 sequence reads: CAWRGDHTEAFV. CDR3 nucleotide sequence: TGTGCCTGGAGAGGGGACCACACTGAAGCTTTCGTT.